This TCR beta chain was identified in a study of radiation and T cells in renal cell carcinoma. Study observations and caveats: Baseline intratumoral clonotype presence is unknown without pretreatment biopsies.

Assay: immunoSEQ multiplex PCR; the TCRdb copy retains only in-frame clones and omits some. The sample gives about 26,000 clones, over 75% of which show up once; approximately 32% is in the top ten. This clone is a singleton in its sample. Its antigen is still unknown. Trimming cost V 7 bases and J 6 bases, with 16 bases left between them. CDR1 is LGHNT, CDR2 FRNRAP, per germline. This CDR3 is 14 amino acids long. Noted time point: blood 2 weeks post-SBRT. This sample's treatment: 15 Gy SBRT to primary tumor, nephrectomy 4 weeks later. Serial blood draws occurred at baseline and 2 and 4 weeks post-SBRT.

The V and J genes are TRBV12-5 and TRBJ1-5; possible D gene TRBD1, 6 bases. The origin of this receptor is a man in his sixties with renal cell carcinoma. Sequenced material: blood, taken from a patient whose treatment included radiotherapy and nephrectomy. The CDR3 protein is CASATQGYGQPQHF. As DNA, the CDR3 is TGTGCTAGTGCAACCCAGGGGTACGGTCAGCCCCAGCATTTT.